These 21 T cell receptor beta chains originate from one sample sequenced in a study of regulatory T cells in long-lasting Graves disease. Building the TCR beta libraries relied on iRepertoire HTBI primers, and CDR3 regions underwent Arm-PCR. TCRdb redid the calling of the multiplex PCR reads with MiXCR, one entry per CDR3 protein. The sample gives 680,000 or so distinct CDR3 sequences, about 16% of which show up once; about 18% is in the top ten. Time point of the sample: newly diagnosed GD, antithyroid drugs for less than 3 months. The TCR library was prepared using RNA isolated from PBMCs. The same sample was also studied in work on T cells in Graves' hyperthyroidism and ophthalmopathy.

The sample here was peripheral blood mononuclear cells (PBMCs), taken at new diagnosis, from a patient treated with antithyroid drugs. The receptors originated from a woman aged 25 to 39 with Graves disease.

V gene TRBV29-1 combines with J gene TRBJ2-2, with TRBD2 matching over 7 bases. The V segment lost 1 base and the J segment 1 base; nucleotides outside the gene matches: 9. Germline assignment: CDR1 SQVTM and CDR2 ANQGSEA. The CDR3 has 17 amino acids. CDR3 bases: TGCAGCGTTGAAGGTCTAGGACTAGGAAAGAACACCGGGGAGCTGTTTTTT. This gives the protein CSVEGLGLGKNTGELFF.

This sequence joins TRBV10-2 and TRBJ1-1, with D possibly being TRBD1 (6 bases). Germline CDR1 and CDR2: WSHSY and SAAADI. Trimming stripped 8 bases from V and 2 bases from J, with 18 bases between. The length of the CDR3 is 15 residues. CDR3 DNA sequence: TGCGCCAGCCGGAACAGGGTAGGGGGAAACACTGAAGCTTTCTTT. This translates into CASRNRVGGNTEAFF.

This clonotype was recorded at least ten times. The chain is built from TRBV11-2 and TRBJ1-4; 11 bases agree with TRBD1. The junction had 1 base not matched to a gene; V was cut back by 5 bases and J by 8 bases. Per germline, CDR1 SGHAT and CDR2 FQNNGV. The CDR3 sequence is 13 residues long. CDR3 protein: CASSRDRGEKLFF. In DNA, the CDR3 is TGTGCCAGCAGCAGGGACAGGGGGGAAAAACTGTTTTTT.

This clonotype was seen a few times. The V and J genes are TRBV14 and TRBJ2-3; either TRBD1 or TRBD2 may supply D (5 bases each). V was shortened by 3 bases and J by 1 base, with 11 bases between the two germline ends. Germline lookup yields CDR1 SGHDN and CDR2 FVKESK. There are 15 residues in the CDR3. The DNA for the CDR3 is TGTGCCAGCAGCCACAGGGAGTGGGGCACAGATACGCAGTATTTT. Translated: CASSHREWGTDTQYF.

This clonotype has more than one count but fewer than ten. The gene calls are TRBV7-9 and TRBJ2-5, with D perhaps assigned TRBD1 or TRBD2 (5 bases each). The CDR3 length is 14 residues. The V end lost 5 bases, the J end lost 3 bases, and 13 bases lay between the germline ends. The germline V gene has CDR1 SEHNR and CDR2 FQNEAQ (reference sequence). This CDR3 reads CASSPGLGEETQYF. CDR3 in DNA: TGTGCCAGCAGCCCCGGGTTGGGGGAAGAGACCCAGTACTTC. Combining the CDR3 with reference TRBV7-9 and TRBJ2-5 gives the whole variable domain DTGVSQNPRHKITKRGQNVTFRCDPISEHNRLYWYRQTLGQGPEFLTYFQNEAQLEKSRLLSDRFSAERPKGSFSTLEIQRTEQGDSAMYLCASSPGLGEETQYFGPGTRLLVL.

This clonotype occurred many times. The chain is built from TRBV28 and TRBJ1-2; TRBD1 is a possible D gene (6 bases). The CDR3 runs to 12 residues. Trimming cost V 6 bases and J 4 bases, with 9 bases left between them. CDR1 is MDHEN and CDR2 is SYDVKM in the germline V gene. The CDR3: CASRQGRYGYTF. As DNA, the CDR3 is TGTGCCAGCAGACAGGGTCGCTATGGCTACACCTTC.

The CDR3 bases are TGTGCCAGCAGCTACCTAGCGGGAGAGGGGAATGAGCAGTTCTTC. Translated: CASSYLAGEGNEQFF. This chain uses TRBV14 with TRBJ2-1; 10 bases are shared with TRBD2. This CDR3 is built from 15 residues. Germline CDR1 reads SGHDN; CDR2 reads FVKESK. J was trimmed by 7 bases and V by 5 bases; bases with no gene match: 8.

In this sample, this clonotype turned up many times. The chain employs TRBV3-1 and TRBJ1-6; 8 bases are a match to TRBD1. The CDR3 totals 16 residues. Trimming removed 1 base from V and 10 bases from J; junction bases left unmatched: 9. CDR1 is LGHDT and CDR2 is YNNKEL in the germline V gene (reference sequence). Here the CDR3 DNA reads TGTGCCAGCAGCCAAGGACAGGGGATTTTTAAGTCACCCCTCCACTTT. This encodes CASSQGQGIFKSPLHF. The complete variable domain, with remaining parts taken from reference TRBV3-1 and TRBJ1-6, reads DTAVSQTPKYLVTQMGNDKSIKCEQNLGHDTMYWYKQDSKKFLKIMFSYNNKELIINETVPNRFSPKSPDKAHLNLHINSLELGDSAVYFCASSQGQGIFKSPLHFGNGTRLTVT.

The CDR3 bases are TGCGCCAGCCATGACCCCTCCTACAATGAGCAGTTCTTC. Encoded protein: CASHDPSYNEQFF. The chain carries TRBV5-1 and TRBJ2-1; no reliable D call. The CDR3 is 13 amino acids. Germline V lookup: CDR1 SGHRS, CDR2 YFSETQ. Trimming stripped 7 bases from V and 0 bases from J, with 8 bases between.

In its sample, this clonotype was seen many times. This sequence joins TRBV29-1 and TRBJ2-2, with 7 bases that match TRBD1. Germline values: CDR1 SQVTM, CDR2 ANQGSEA. J was trimmed by 10 bases and V by 4 bases; bases with no gene match: 12. The CDR3 totals 14 residues. CDR3 sequence: CSVGPRGLNEELFF. As DNA, the CDR3 is TGCAGCGTTGGACCCAGGGGGTTAAACGAGGAGCTGTTTTTT.

In its sample, this clonotype was seen a few times. This may come from a read error, since a much larger clone is one base off. The chain carries TRBV15 and TRBJ2-1; 9 bases are a match to TRBD1. Germline CDR1 and CDR2: LNHNV and YYDKDF (reference sequence). CDR3 length: 17 amino acids. CDR3 nucleotide sequence: TGTGCCACCAGCAGAGATCCCCGGGACAGGGCCTACAATGGGCAGTTCTTC. Translating gives CATSRDPRDRAYNGQFF.

The V gene is TRBV12-3 or TRBV12-4, the J gene TRBJ1-1; no firm D call. The CDR3 spans 11 residues. V lost 8 bases and J 7 bases, leaving 11 bases between the germline ends. CDR3 protein: CASGTFDEAFF. CDR3 DNA: TGTGCCAGCGGCACCTTTGATGAAGCTTTCTTT.

The sample holds many counts of this clonotype. The V and J genes are TRBV12-3 or TRBV12-4 and TRBJ2-3; 8 bases are a match to TRBD1. The J segment lost 8 bases and the V segment lost 4 bases, leaving 14 bases of the junction unmatched. The CDR3 runs 16 residues. CDR3 coding DNA: TGTGCCAGCAGTTCGGGACAGGCAACCCTCAGGGGTACGCAGTATTTT. This gives the protein CASSSGQATLRGTQYF.

The sample holds one count of this clonotype. A much larger clone sits a single nucleotide away, making a read error possible. The chain recombines TRBV2 with TRBJ2-2; possibly TRBD2 for D (5 bases). The CDR3 covers 13 residues. V was clipped by 6 bases and J by 5 bases, with 10 bases between them. Germline assignment: CDR1 SNHLY and CDR2 FYNNEI. DNA for the CDR3: TGTGCCAGCAGGCCACGGGGAACCGGGGAGCTGTTTTTT. As protein: CASRPRGTGELFF. Full variable domain (outside the CDR3, taken from reference TRBV2 and TRBJ2-2): EPEVTQTPSHQVTQMGQEVILRCVPISNHLYFYWYRQILGQKVEFLVSFYNNEISEKSEIFDDQFSVERPDGSNFTLKIRSTKLEDSAMYFCASRPRGTGELFFGEGSRLTVL.

Concerning this clonotype: A much larger clone is a single base away; this may be a read error. V gene TRBV28 combines with J gene TRBJ2-5; 7 nucleotides align to TRBD2. Germline CDR1 and CDR2: MDHEN and SYDVKM. The CDR3 sequence is 14 residues long. CDR3 bases: TGTGCCGGCAGTTTAAGCGGGGACCAAGAGACCCAGTACTTC. Translating gives CAGSLSGDQETQYF.

Ten or more counts support this clonotype. The chain couples TRBV28 to TRBJ1-5, with D tentatively TRBD1 (5 bases). Germline loops: CDR1 MDHEN, CDR2 SYDVKM. The CDR3 consists of 13 residues. V lost 8 bases and J lost 6, with 14 bases in between. CDR3 protein: CASGTGSGQPQHF. The CDR3 DNA reads as TGTGCCAGCGGTACAGGTTCGGGTCAGCCCCAGCATTTT.

This clonotype was counted many times. V gene TRBV10-2 combines with J gene TRBJ2-5; 11 bases are a match to TRBD2. CDR3 length: 20 residues. CDR1 WSHSY and CDR2 SAAADI come from the germline V gene. After removal of 2 bases from V and 0 bases from J, the junction contained 14 bases not matched to a gene. CDR3 region: CASSEELAGARFWDQETQYF. CDR3 DNA: TGCGCCAGCAGTGAGGAACTAGCGGGAGCCCGATTCTGGGACCAAGAGACCCAGTACTTC.

This clonotype was observed at least ten times. V is TRBV7-2 and J is TRBJ2-1; a weak D match, TRBD2 (5 bases). The CDR3 covers 15 residues. Per germline, CDR1 SGHTA and CDR2 FQGNSA. The germline V and J ends were trimmed by 3 bases and 0 bases, with 9 bases remaining between them. The CDR3 coding sequence is TGTGCCAGCAGCTTGGAGAGCGGCTCCTACAATGAGCAGTTCTTC. It is translated as CASSLESGSYNEQFF. The full variable domain, in which reference TRBV7-2 and TRBJ2-1 provide the parts outside the CDR3, is GAGVSQSPSNKVTEKGKDVELRCDPISGHTALYWYRQSLGQGLEFLIYFQGNSAPDKSGLPSDRFSAERTGGSVSTLTIQRTQQEDSAVYLCASSLESGSYNEQFFGPGTRLTVL.

This clonotype was recorded a few times. The genes are TRBV6-5 and TRBJ1-1; D is ambiguous. This CDR3 has 13 residues. The germline CDR1 and CDR2 sequences are MNHEY and SVGAGI. Trimming removed 4 bases at V and 4 bases at J, with 10 bases between. The CDR3 coding sequence is TGTGCCAGCAGTTCACCCCCCGGCACTGAAGCTTTCTTT. This sequence encodes CASSSPPGTEAFF.

The sample holds many counts of this clonotype. At one of its ends the junction is not consistent with the germline gene, which may arise from a read error. The chain is built from TRBV5-1 and TRBJ2-1; 9 nucleotides match TRBD2. Germline CDR1 and CDR2: SGHRS and YFSETQ. CDR3 size: 17 residues. The CDR3 loop reads CASSPRLRLADGNEQFF. The CDR3 coding sequence is TGTGCCAGCAGCCCGAGGCTCCGACTAGCGGACGGCAATGAGCAGTTCTTC. Using reference TRBV5-1 and TRBJ2-1 for the parts outside the CDR3, the full variable domain is KAGVTQTPRYLIKTRGQQVTLSCSPISGHRSVSWYQQTPGQGLQFLFEYFSETQRNKGNFPGRFSGRQFSNSRSEMNVSTLELGDSALYLCASSPRLRLADGNEQFFGPGTRLTVL.

This clonotype has only a few counts. The chain uses TRBV6-5 and TRBJ1-1; the D gene is possibly TRBD1 (5 bases). This CDR3 has 12 amino acids. Germline V gene sequence: CDR1 MNHEY, CDR2 SVGAGI. Trimming cost V 3 bases and J 10 bases, with 12 bases left between them. CDR3 sequence: CASSYDRGGAFF. The CDR3, as DNA: TGTGCCAGCAGTTATGATCGGGGGGGAGCTTTCTTT.